Here is one TCR beta chain with its context. Germline V gene lookup returns CDR1 SGHNT and CDR2 YYREEE (reference sequence). The CDR3 length is 16 residues. V was cut by 3 bases and J by 4 bases, with 19 bases left in between. The record originates from a study of cytomegalovirus exposure and HLA in healthy donors. PCR used 60 Vbeta primers and 13 Jbeta primers. TCRdb keeps only in-frame clones here, not all; method: immunoSEQ multiplex PCR. The specimen's table records roughly 120,000 clones. Sequenced: PBMCs. This chain joins TRBV5-4 and TRBJ1-2; perhaps TRBD1 as D (6 bases). The sequence derives from a man younger than 30 in good health and CMV-seronegative. CDR3 in amino acids: CASSSQGGGSPYGYTF. The CDR3 DNA reads TGTGCCAGCAGCTCCCAAGGCGGGGGCTCTCCCTATGGCTACACCTTC. Combining the CDR3 with reference TRBV5-4 and TRBJ1-2 gives the whole variable domain ETGVTQSPTHLIKTRGQQVTLRCSSQSGHNTVSWYQQALGQGPQFIFQYYREEENGRGNFPPRFSGLQFPNYSSELNVNALELDDSALYLCASSSQGGGSPYGYTFGSGTRLTVV.